These 30 T cell receptor beta chains came from one sample sequenced in a study of cytomegalovirus exposure and HLA in healthy donors. Using immunoSEQ multiplex PCR, the repertoire was profiled, and TCRdb retains in-frame clones only, with some absent. The sample carries under 250,000 clones, roughly 84% recorded once. The sample comprised PBMCs. The source is a young woman in good health and CMV-seropositive.

This chain links TRBV4-1 with TRBJ1-4; 8 bases line up with TRBD1. V shed 2 bases and J 2 bases; nucleotides not matched to a gene: 1. The CDR3 sequence is 15 residues long. Germline V gene lookup returns CDR1 MGHRA and CDR2 YSYEKL. CDR3 region: CASSQWTGTNEKLFF. As DNA, the CDR3 is TGCGCCAGCAGCCAATGGACAGGGACTAATGAAAAACTGTTTTTT.

The chain couples TRBV27 to TRBJ2-7; the match to TRBD1 covers 7 bases. Trimming cost V 3 bases and J 9 bases; bases outside gene matches: 8. Germline V CDR1 and CDR2: MNHEY, SMNVEV (reference sequence). This CDR3 region has 13 residues. CDR3 in amino acids: CASSLTGIPVQYF. The CDR3 DNA reads as TGTGCCAGCAGTTTGACAGGGATTCCTGTGCAGTACTTC.

The chain recombines TRBV29-1 with TRBJ2-1; a weak D match, TRBD1 (6 bases). Germline V gene lookup returns CDR1 SQVTM and CDR2 ANQGSEA. The V end was cut by 6 bases, the J end by 5 bases, with 17 bases between. This CDR3 comprises 14 residues. The CDR3 here is CSVHSGTGNNEQFF. The CDR3 DNA follows: TGCAGCGTCCACAGCGGAACAGGGAACAATGAGCAGTTCTTC.

The V gene is TRBV6-5, the J gene TRBJ1-3; 7 bases line up with TRBD1. Germline values: CDR1 MNHEY, CDR2 SVGAGI. CDR3 length: 15 amino acids. The V segment lost 2 bases and the J segment 6 bases; nucleotides outside the gene matches: 7. This CDR3 reads CASSYDREVANTIYF. CDR3 nucleotides: TGTGCCAGCAGTTACGACAGGGAAGTCGCAAACACCATATATTTT.

The chain is built from TRBV5-4 and TRBJ2-1, with TRBD2 identical over 9 bases. Losses at the gene ends were 3 bases for V and 8 bases for J; bases not matched to a gene: 12. The CDR3 has 16 amino acids. Per germline, CDR1 SGHNT and CDR2 YYREEE (reference sequence). Here the CDR3 reads CASSSWGLATTYEQFF. CDR3 in DNA: TGTGCCAGCAGCTCTTGGGGACTAGCTACAACCTATGAGCAGTTCTTC.

This clone has just a few counts. The rearrangement links TRBV6-1 to TRBJ2-5; 10 nucleotides line up with TRBD1. In germline, CDR1 is MNHNS, CDR2 SASEGT. With V trimmed by 1 base and J by 5 bases, 4 bases remained unmatched. The length of the CDR3 is 15 residues. The CDR3 sequence is CASSEVAGQGETQYF. Here the CDR3 DNA reads TGTGCCAGCAGTGAAGTGGCGGGACAGGGGGAGACCCAGTACTTC.

The rearrangement joins TRBV27 to TRBJ2-3; 7 bases map to TRBD2. The junction had 12 bases not matched to a gene; V was cut back by 5 bases and J by 4 bases. Germline V gives CDR1 MNHEY, CDR2 SMNVEV (reference sequence). CDR3 length equals 16 residues. The CDR3 DNA sequence: TGTGCCAGCAGTCCCACTAGGTACGGGAGGTCAGATACGCAGTATTTT. Encoded protein: CASSPTRYGRSDTQYF.

The chain carries TRBV18 and TRBJ1-5, with TRBD1 as a possible D gene (6 bases). The CDR3 extends over 15 amino acids. Trimming pared 3 bases from V and 5 bases from J, leaving 14 bases between. Per the germline V gene, CDR1 is KGHSH and CDR2 is LQKENI. The CDR3, as DNA: TGTGCCAGCTCACCCTGGGGGCTTTCGGATCAGCCCCAGCATTTT. Protein product: CASSPWGLSDQPQHF.

This chain uses TRBV7-8 with TRBJ2-5, with D possibly being TRBD1 (6 bases). The CDR3 is made up of 14 amino acids. V was shortened by 2 bases and J by 5 bases, with 12 bases between the two germline ends. Germline loops: CDR1 SGHVS, CDR2 FQNEAQ. CDR3 in amino acids: CASSLPDRTETQYF. The CDR3 DNA reads as TGTGCCAGCAGCTTACCCGACAGGACCGAGACCCAGTACTTC.

This chain uses TRBV19 with TRBJ1-5; D gene unclear. The V and J ends lost 3 bases and 4 bases respectively, with 4 bases between them. This CDR3 has 12 residues. In germline, CDR1 is LNHDA, CDR2 SQIVND (reference sequence). The CDR3 nucleotides read TGTGCCAGTAGTATCTTAAATCAGCCCCAGCATTTT. It encodes CASSILNQPQHF.

This chain's CDR3 is CASSREQGGGNTIYF. The CDR3 nucleotides are TGTGCCAGCAGCCGGGAACAGGGCGGTGGAAACACCATATATTTT. The chain combines TRBV9 with TRBJ1-3; D is perhaps TRBD1 (6 bases). V was shortened by 4 bases and J by 3 bases, with 14 bases between the two germline ends. The CDR3 extends over 15 amino acids. Germline CDR1 SGDLS, CDR2 YYNGEE.

In regard to this clone: This sample also contains other DNA sequences that code for the same CDR3. The chain employs TRBV11-2 and TRBJ2-1, with D perhaps TRBD2 (5 bases). The CDR3 loop spans 15 amino acids. The germline V gene has CDR1 SGHAT and CDR2 FQNNGV. The V gene lost 5 bases and the J gene lost 0 bases, with 11 bases spanning the gap. The CDR3 DNA follows: TGTGCCAGCAGCCTGAGCGGCAGCTCCTACAATGAGCAGTTCTTC. This codes for CASSLSGSSYNEQFF.

The sample holds one count of this clone. The CDR3 bases are TGTGCCAGCAGTTTTGTAAGCGGGAGTTTAGCAGATACGCAGTATTTT. Protein: CASSFVSGSLADTQYF. The chain joins TRBV28 to TRBJ2-3; 8 bases map to TRBD2. Germline-derived CDR1 and CDR2 are MDHEN and SYDVKM. After removal of 3 bases from V and 4 bases from J, the junction contained 9 bases not matched to a gene. The CDR3 is 16 residues long. Filled out from reference TRBV28 and TRBJ2-3, the complete variable domain reads DVKVTQSSRYLVKRTGEKVFLECVQDMDHENMFWYRQDPGLGLRLIYFSYDVKMKEKGDIPEGYSVSREKKERFSLILESASTNQTSMYLCASSFVSGSLADTQYFGPGTRLTVL.

This clone appeared once. CDR3 nucleotide sequence: TGTGCCAGCAGCTTTGGCAGGGGGGACGAGCAGTACTTC. Translated: CASSFGRGDEQYF. The chain has TRBV5-6 and TRBJ2-7; the D gene is possibly TRBD1 (7 bases). Germline CDR1 and CDR2: SGHDT and YYEEEE. With 2 bases removed from V and 5 bases from J, the gap between germline ends came to 11 bases. This CDR3 comprises 13 residues.

Details on this clone: A read error may account for a junction end that differs from germline. The gene calls are TRBV5-1 and TRBJ1-3; tentative D call: TRBD1 (5 bases). This CDR3 has 13 residues. Germline assignment: CDR1 SGHRS and CDR2 YFSETQ. This CDR3 reads CASSLSLTAPLNF. For the CDR3, the DNA is TGCGCCAGCAGCTTGTCCTTGACAGCTCCTCTAAATTTT.

This chain joins TRBV19 and TRBJ1-5; TRBD1 might be the D (6 bases). V shed 9 bases and J shed 6 bases, with 24 bases lying between them. The CDR3 totals 16 residues. CDR1 and CDR2 from the germline V gene are LNHDA and SQIVND (reference sequence). CDR3 sequence: CASSRWRSGVSQPQHF. DNA for the CDR3: TGTGCCAGCAGCCGTTGGAGGTCAGGGGTTAGTCAGCCCCAGCATTTT.

The chain carries TRBV2 and TRBJ1-5; TRBD1 agrees at 12 bases. The CDR3 is 14 amino acids. Trimming removed 11 bases from V and 6 bases from J; junction bases left unmatched: 8. CDR1 SNHLY and CDR2 FYNNEI come from the germline V gene. The CDR3 coding sequence is TGTGCCTTACGGGGACAGGGGGCTTTTCAGCCCCAGCATTTT. This gives the protein CALRGQGAFQPQHF.

This clone was picked up one time. The rearrangement joins TRBV28 to TRBJ2-3, with TRBD1 identical over 9 bases. Per germline, CDR1 MDHEN and CDR2 SYDVKM. The J segment lost 5 bases and the V segment lost 6 bases, leaving 6 bases of the junction unmatched. The CDR3 is 14 residues long. The CDR3 nucleotides read TGTGCCAGCAGCCTACAGGGGGCCCAAGATACGCAGTATTTT. Encoded protein: CASSLQGAQDTQYF.

The chain has TRBV28 and TRBJ1-2, with D uncertain. V lost 5 bases to trimming and J lost 8 bases, with 24 bases between them. The CDR3 has 16 residues. The germline V gene encodes CDR1 MDHEN and CDR2 SYDVKM. CDR3 amino acids: CASSAPGADPGEGYTF. CDR3 coding DNA: TGTGCCAGCAGTGCTCCCGGAGCCGACCCCGGGGAGGGCTACACCTTC.

The chain joins TRBV7-9 to TRBJ2-7, with D possibly matching TRBD2 (5 bases). The V gene lost 6 bases and the J gene lost 5 bases, with 11 bases spanning the gap. The V gene's germline CDR1 is SEHNR and CDR2 FQNEAQ (reference sequence). The CDR3 has 12 amino acids. In nucleotides, the CDR3 is TGTGCCAGCAGTCCCGGGAAGGACGAGCAGTACTTC. Its translation is CASSPGKDEQYF.

This clone was seen once. J is TRBJ1-5 and V is TRBV28; 8 bases align to TRBD1. The CDR3 runs 13 residues. With 7 bases clipped from V and 6 bases from J, the junction kept 5 bases outside the gene matches. Germline CDR1 is MDHEN and CDR2 is SYDVKM. The CDR3 region is CASKTGGGQPQHF. DNA for the CDR3: TGTGCCAGCAAAACAGGGGGTGGTCAGCCCCAGCATTTT.

This chain joins TRBV7-9 and TRBJ2-1, with 7 bases aligning to TRBD2. The CDR3 totals 14 residues. CDR1 and CDR2 (germline): SEHNR, FQNEAQ (reference sequence). V dropped 0 bases and J dropped 7; count of bases not matched to a gene: 3. In DNA, the CDR3 is TGTGCCAGCAGCTTAGCGGGAGGGGCTAATGAGCAGTTCTTC. Its translation is CASSLAGGANEQFF. The full variable domain, rest sourced from reference TRBV7-9 and TRBJ2-1, is DTGVSQNPRHKITKRGQNVTFRCDPISEHNRLYWYRQTLGQGPEFLTYFQNEAQLEKSRLLSDRFSAERPKGSFSTLEIQRTEQGDSAMYLCASSLAGGANEQFFGPGTRLTVL.

The chain is built from TRBV30 and TRBJ2-5, with D tentatively TRBD2 (6 bases). The CDR3 spans 18 residues. From germline, CDR1 is GTSNPN and CDR2 SVGIG (reference sequence). V shed 4 bases and J shed 0 bases, with 24 bases lying between them. CDR3 sequence (DNA): TGTGCCTGGATTCCCCCCTACCGGGAGAGCATAGACCAAGAGACCCAGTACTTC. Protein product: CAWIPPYRESIDQETQYF.

The V gene is TRBV30, the J gene TRBJ2-7; weak D call: TRBD2 (5 bases). Per germline, CDR1 GTSNPN and CDR2 SVGIG (reference sequence). V was pared by 5 bases and J by 7 bases, with 21 bases between. The CDR3 is 14 amino acids. The CDR3 coding sequence is TGTGCCTGGCTTACGACGGGGTGGACTGGGGAGCAGTACTTC. This sequence encodes CAWLTTGWTGEQYF.

The chain couples TRBV4-1 to TRBJ2-3; 11 bases align to TRBD2. The CDR3 runs to 17 residues. Germline assignment: CDR1 MGHRA and CDR2 YSYEKL. V gave up 3 bases and J gave up 2 bases; unmatched junction bases: 7. CDR3 residues: CASSQVGTSGPTDTQYF. The DNA for the CDR3 is TGCGCCAGCAGCCAGGTTGGGACTAGCGGACCCACAGATACGCAGTATTTT.

The chain carries TRBV27 and TRBJ2-1, with 7 bases that match TRBD2. CDR3 length equals 16 residues. Losses at the gene ends were 6 bases for V and 0 bases for J; bases not matched to a gene: 8. CDR1 MNHEY and CDR2 SMNVEV come from the germline V gene (reference sequence). CDR3 in DNA: TGTGCCAGCAGCAGTCGGGTAGCGGGCTCCTACAATGAGCAGTTCTTC. It yields the protein CASSSRVAGSYNEQFF.

Turning to this clone: The same CDR3 is also encoded by other DNA sequences in this sample. The chain has TRBV6-5 and TRBJ1-5; D perhaps matches TRBD1 (5 bases). Germline CDR1 and CDR2: MNHEY and SVGAGI. The ends were cut back, 4 bases at V and 1 base at J, with 5 bases in the middle. The CDR3 is 13 amino acids. CDR3 residues: CASSSGSNQPQHF. The CDR3 nucleotides are TGTGCCAGCAGTTCAGGGAGCAATCAGCCCCAGCATTTT.

This clone was found once. Other DNA sequences from this sample encode an identical CDR3 as well. The chain has TRBV5-1 and TRBJ2-7, with 12 bases lining up with TRBD2. Unmatched junction bases numbered 3, after V lost 2 bases and J lost 3 bases. The CDR3 loop spans 15 amino acids. Germline V lookup: CDR1 SGHRS, CDR2 YFSETQ. The CDR3 reads CASSLETSGGYEQYF. The CDR3 nucleotides are TGCGCCAGCAGCTTAGAGACTAGCGGGGGCTACGAGCAGTACTTC.

About this clone: Within the sample, other DNA sequences also encode this same CDR3. The chain couples TRBV9 to TRBJ2-1; 10 nucleotides align to TRBD2. This CDR3 contains 15 residues. With V trimmed by 3 bases and J by 0 bases, 0 bases remained unmatched. Per the germline V gene, CDR1 is SGDLS and CDR2 is YYNGEE. The CDR3 here is CASSASGSSYNEQFF. The CDR3 nucleotides are TGTGCCAGCAGCGCTAGCGGGAGCTCCTACAATGAGCAGTTCTTC.

The V gene is TRBV6-1, the J gene TRBJ2-1; 11 nucleotides match TRBD1. Germline assignment: CDR1 MNHNS and CDR2 SASEGT. The CDR3 runs 15 residues. Trimming took 5 bases from V and 6 from J; bases not matched to a gene: 6. The chain's CDR3 is CASSWDRGKFNEQFF. In DNA form, the CDR3 reads TGTGCCAGCAGTTGGGACAGGGGGAAATTCAATGAGCAGTTCTTC.